This record looks at one T cell receptor beta chain sequence and its context. This clonotype was counted at least ten times. The antigen it recognizes is unknown. The sample holds no much larger clone one base away, and base qualities are not on file. The sample belongs to a study of regulatory T cells in long-lasting Graves disease (dated by TCRdb to about 2021). Background for the entire study: Antithyroid drugs had been taken for less than 3 months by newly diagnosed Graves' disease patients. Patients with persistent Graves' disease were compared with patients with newly diagnosed Graves' disease using TCR sequencing and RNA sequencing of peripheral blood. The study was conducted in China and was registered as a clinical trial. TCR sequencing covered some 13 persistent and approximately 20 newly diagnosed Graves' disease patients, 33 samples in total. Beyond this particular receptor, the publication reports: Lower TCR Shannon entropy and fewer highly expanded clones were observed in persistent Graves' disease patients than in newly diagnosed patients, which suggested clonal expansion. The authors acknowledged the small sample size as a limitation that may reduce accuracy. Preferential use of TRBV28, TRBJ1-2 and TRBJ2-5 was observed in persistent disease, whereas TRBV20-1 and TRBJ2-1 were favored in newly diagnosed disease. A larger number of public clonotypes was shared among persistent patients (more than 2,500) than among newly diagnosed patients (about 990). Sequencing and analysis were restricted to the TCR beta chain. Only peripheral blood was studied, because thyroid tissue, the primary lesion, was inaccessible.

The library came from multiplex PCR. Sequencing took place on an Illumina HiSeq 4000. TCR beta libraries were built with iRepertoire HTBI primers and Arm-PCR amplification of CDR3 regions. Before sequencing, the PCR products went through gel purification. The published analysis was carried out like this. Across samples, 60 to 80 TRBV and roughly 15 TRBJ segments were identified and used for gene usage analysis of CDR3 amino acid clonotypes. COPE and FqMerger were used to merge filtered high-quality paired reads into contigs. BLAST was used to align contigs to the IMGT TRBV, TRBD and TRBJ reference genes, and CDR3 was defined following IMGT. Clonotypes above 0.1% frequency were classified as highly expanded clones. Shannon entropy served as the measure of repertoire diversity, while the Gini coefficient captured V-J evenness. Public clonotypes were defined as clonotypes shared by more than one individual. Using fastp trimming at Q25 and MiXCR clonotype assembly, TCRdb reanalyzed the public sequencing data and kept in-frame beta chains. Each CDR3 protein appears once, grouped with its most common genes and DNA. TCRdb, not the authors, supplied the V and J calls. Recorded for this sample are fewer than 650,000 distinct CDR3 sequences; around 17% of them occurred a single time. The ten most abundant clones make up 15% to 20% of the sample.

From its cysteine to its phenylalanine, the CDR3 spans 15 amino acids. Left in the record is the CDR3 DNA by itself, 45 bases read in frame from the first base. V loses 8 bases of germline sequence and J loses 5 bases, and the interval between the two ends is 19 bases. The germline V gene sets CDR1 to MNHNS and CDR2 to SASEGT. Per the publication, the time point label means: newly diagnosed GD, antithyroid drugs for less than 3 months. For both TCR sequencing and RNA sequencing, RNA was extracted from PBMCs using TRIzol. Graves' disease was diagnosed according to American Thyroid Association guidelines. Recruitment of patients was carried out at an endocrinology department in Xi'an, China. Each patient gave approximately 8.8 milliliters of peripheral blood, collected in an EDTA anticoagulant tube. Ficoll Paque Plus density gradient separation was used to isolate PBMCs, and no further T cell sorting was performed. An Agilent 2100 Bioanalyzer and agarose gel were used to check RNA quality, while a NanoDrop 2000 measured RNA concentration.

The same sample was also studied in work on T cells in Graves' hyperthyroidism and ophthalmopathy. The second study, in turn, reports: Stable Graves' hyperthyroidism was defined as no progression to ophthalmopathy during 18 months of follow-up. Hyperthyroidism patients were newly diagnosed, had a disease duration of under 2 months, and were aged 18 to 65 years. Patients with uncontrolled infections, other autoimmune diseases, pregnancy or lactation were excluded. Clinical symptoms, serum thyroxine and TRAb, thyroid ultrasound, and orbital computed tomography formed the basis for the diagnoses. The first round of RT-PCR for the TCR CDR3 was performed with the HTBI primer set and the Qiagen OneStep RT-PCR kit. Most expanded thyroid clonotypes (frequency above 0.001) were also found in blood, which suggests that blood repertoires may mirror thyroid immune responses. A model built on a 13 V-J signature distinguished ophthalmopathy from stable hyperthyroidism, reaching roughly 88% sensitivity and approximately 83% specificity in cross-validation and 80%/75% in testing. In validation, progression to ophthalmopathy was predicted by the model with 70.59% sensitivity and under 85% specificity, a median of around 6.5 months before onset. TCR V-J signatures able to tell the groups apart were searched for in a discovery cohort of 100 patients, of whom under 45 had Graves' ophthalmopathy and 55 to 60 had stable Graves' hyperthyroidism. Whether ophthalmopathy could be predicted prospectively was tested in an independent validation cohort made up of about 20 hyperthyroidism patients plus 17 patients who later progressed to ophthalmopathy. The roughly 100 discovery patients were randomly divided into training and test sets at a 7:3 ratio. In roughly six Graves' hyperthyroidism patients, the study also compared T-cell repertoires from thyroid tissue with T-cell repertoires from blood. After blood sampling, hyperthyroidism patients were treated with methimazole at a starting dose of 30 mg daily, and ophthalmopathy patients were treated with high-dose intravenous methylprednisolone. Libraries were constructed in a second round of multiplex PCR, after which size selection and purification were carried out. Paired-end sequencing of the libraries was performed with 100 bp reads on an Illumina HiSeq2000. SOAPnuke was used to process the raw data, with reads discarded if the reads contained adapters or uncalled bases, had a mean Phred below 15, or lacked an exact constant-primer or identifier match. High-quality paired reads were merged using COPE v1.2.5, and each unique nucleotide sequence was defined as a clonotype. MiTCR v1.1 was used to align the clonotypes against IMGT TRBV, TRBD and TRBJ reference segments. Analysis was restricted to V-J combinations with a frequency above 0.0001, which covered 99.2% of repertoires. A TCS score was defined as the ratio of F50 (clonal expansion) to E x V (chaos), with BLOSUM62-based TCRdist applied between CDR3 peptides within each V-J. Welch's t-statistics and random forest reduced several hundred V-J features to roughly 13, which were used in a naive Bayes classifier (R e1071). No statistical method was used to fix the sample size in advance, and group allocation was not hidden from the investigators. The paper describes TCR Vbeta CDR3 sequencing of 140 or so peripheral blood samples, made up of 43 ophthalmopathy patients, some 76 hyperthyroidism patients and 17 progressor patients.

The TCR comes from a woman aged 25 to 39 with Graves disease. Donor details come from another sample of the same person, matched by shared clones. This sample comprised peripheral blood mononuclear cells (PBMCs), obtained at new diagnosis, from a patient treated with antithyroid drugs. The chain joins TRBV6-1 to TRBJ2-1, with the identity of the D gene unclear. The CDR3 here reads CASHPERARNNEQFF. The DNA sequence is as follows: TGTGCCAGCCACCCGGAGCGAGCGAGGAACAATGAGCAGTTCTTC.